Listed below are T cell receptor beta chains from one sample, sequenced in a study of cytomegalovirus exposure and HLA in healthy donors. Profiling relied on immunoSEQ multiplex PCR, and the TCRdb table lists in-frame clones only, not all of them. Of about 140,000 clones in the sample, over 75% are singletons; the top ten hold roughly 2.9%. Input material: PBMCs. The receptors stem from a woman under 40 in good health and CMV-seronegative. Both conserved end residues are part of each CDR3. Each record gives: D gene, J gene, V gene, clone size, CDR3 DNA, CDR3 protein. A D gene is named only where the DNA matches it firmly. Only some rows state a clone size, as once, few, many or a class for expanded clones.

D gene: .
J gene: TRBJ2-2
V gene: TRBV11-3
clone size: .
CDR3 DNA: TGTGCCAGCAGCTTAGATCAGGGGGGAGCCGGGGAGCTGTTTTTT
CDR3 protein: CASSLDQGGAGELFF

D gene: .
J gene: TRBJ2-2
V gene: TRBV10-3
clone size: .
CDR3 DNA: TGTGCCATCAGCCCACCGCAGGGAGGTGACACCGGGGGGCTGTTTTTT
CDR3 protein: CAISPPQGGDTGGLFF

D gene: .
J gene: TRBJ1-5
V gene: TRBV15
clone size: .
CDR3 DNA: TGTGCCACCAGAACCGACTTAGGGGGGGCGGGCAATCAGCCCCAGCATTTT
CDR3 protein: CATRTDLGGAGNQPQHF

D gene: TRBD1
J gene: TRBJ1-1
V gene: TRBV7-2
clone size: .
CDR3 DNA: TGTGCCAGCAGCCCTGGACCATGGACAGGGAACACTGAAGCTTTCTTT
CDR3 protein: CASSPGPWTGNTEAFF

D gene: TRBD1
J gene: TRBJ2-2
V gene: TRBV19
clone size: .
CDR3 DNA: TGTGCCAGTAGTATAAGGCCAGGGGGCACCGGGGAGCTGTTTTTT
CDR3 protein: CASSIRPGGTGELFF

D gene: .
J gene: TRBJ1-1
V gene: TRBV5-8
clone size: once
CDR3 DNA: TGTGCCAGCAGCTTGTACGGTGAAGCTTTCTTT
CDR3 protein: CASSLYGEAFF

D gene: TRBD2
J gene: TRBJ2-7
V gene: TRBV5-4
clone size: .
CDR3 DNA: TGTGCCAGCAGCCCTAGAACCCCAGGGACTAGCGGGAGGCGCCACGAGCAGTACTTC
CDR3 protein: CASSPRTPGTSGRRHEQYF

D gene: .
J gene: TRBJ1-5
V gene: TRBV2
clone size: .
CDR3 DNA: TGTGCCAGCTCCGGGGGGGGGCCGGGTCAGCCCCAGCATTTT
CDR3 protein: CASSGGGPGQPQHF

D gene: TRBD1
J gene: TRBJ1-2
V gene: TRBV5-6
clone size: .
CDR3 DNA: TGTGCCAGCAGCTTTCAAAACAGGGGCTTCCGTGGCTACACCTTC
CDR3 protein: CASSFQNRGFRGYTF

D gene: .
J gene: TRBJ2-7
V gene: TRBV25-1
clone size: .
CDR3 DNA: TGTGCCAGCAGTGGAAACAACGCCTACGAGCAGTACTTC
CDR3 protein: CASSGNNAYEQYF

D gene: .
J gene: TRBJ2-1
V gene: TRBV4-1
clone size: .
CDR3 DNA: TGCGCCAGCAGCCCCACCGCGGCTTCCTACAATGAGCAGTTCTTC
CDR3 protein: CASSPTAASYNEQFF

D gene: TRBD2
J gene: TRBJ2-1
V gene: TRBV5-1
clone size: few
CDR3 DNA: TGCGCCAGCAGCTTGGACCCGGGACTAGCGGGGGGCGTCGACAATGAGCAGTTCTTC
CDR3 protein: CASSLDPGLAGGVDNEQFF

D gene: .
J gene: TRBJ1-6
V gene: TRBV5-4
clone size: .
CDR3 DNA: TGTGCCAGCAGCCTGCCGGAGGGGAACAATTCACCCCTCCACTTT
CDR3 protein: CASSLPEGNNSPLHF

D gene: TRBD2
J gene: TRBJ2-1
V gene: TRBV7-9
clone size: .
CDR3 DNA: TGTGCCAGCAGCTTAAGGCTAGCGGGCTCCTACAATGAGCAGTTCTTC
CDR3 protein: CASSLRLAGSYNEQFF

D gene: .
J gene: TRBJ1-5
V gene: TRBV30
clone size: .
CDR3 DNA: TGTGCCTGGAGTCGGGAGGGCTATCAGCCCCAGCATTTT
CDR3 protein: CAWSREGYQPQHF

D gene: .
J gene: TRBJ1-3
V gene: TRBV25-1
clone size: .
CDR3 DNA: TGTGCCAGCAGTGAGCCGGGTAGAGGAAACACCATATATTTT
CDR3 protein: CASSEPGRGNTIYF

D gene: .
J gene: TRBJ1-1
V gene: TRBV30
clone size: .
CDR3 DNA: TGTGCCTGGAGTGGCAGGGGAAGGGACACTGAAGCTTTCTTT
CDR3 protein: CAWSGRGRDTEAFF

D gene: .
J gene: TRBJ1-5
V gene: TRBV6-6
clone size: .
CDR3 DNA: TGTGCCAGCAGTTACTCCGGGTATTTAAGCAATCAGCCCCAGCATTTT
CDR3 protein: CASSYSGYLSNQPQHF

D gene: .
J gene: TRBJ1-1
V gene: TRBV11-2
clone size: .
CDR3 DNA: TGTGCCAGCAGCTTACGGAGCACTGAAGCTTTCTTT
CDR3 protein: CASSLRSTEAFF

D gene: TRBD1
J gene: TRBJ2-7
V gene: TRBV2
clone size: .
CDR3 DNA: TGTGCCAGCAGCCGGGACAGGACCGCCTGGGAGCAGTACTTC
CDR3 protein: CASSRDRTAWEQYF

D gene: .
J gene: TRBJ1-5
V gene: TRBV7-9
clone size: once
CDR3 DNA: TGTGCCAGCAGCTCCGTAGGGAGGAGCAATCAGCCCCAGCATTTT
CDR3 protein: CASSSVGRSNQPQHF

D gene: .
J gene: TRBJ2-2
V gene: TRBV30
clone size: .
CDR3 DNA: TGTGCCTGGAGTGTAACAGTCAACACCGGGGAGCTGTTTTTT
CDR3 protein: CAWSVTVNTGELFF

D gene: TRBD2
J gene: TRBJ2-1
V gene: TRBV6-1
clone size: .
CDR3 DNA: TGTGCCAGCAGTGGGACTAGCGGGAGGGAGCTCTACAATGAGCAGTTCTTC
CDR3 protein: CASSGTSGRELYNEQFF

D gene: .
J gene: TRBJ1-1
V gene: TRBV27
clone size: .
CDR3 DNA: TGTGCCAGCAGTTTATCGGGGAGGGGCGAAGCTTTCTTT
CDR3 protein: CASSLSGRGEAFF

D gene: TRBD2
J gene: TRBJ2-1
V gene: TRBV7-2
clone size: .
CDR3 DNA: TGTGCCAGCAGCTTTCTAGCGGGAGTTGAGCAGTTCTTC
CDR3 protein: CASSFLAGVEQFF

D gene: TRBD1
J gene: TRBJ1-5
V gene: TRBV18
clone size: .
CDR3 DNA: TGTGCCAGCTCCCCAATGGACAGGGAGGCACAGCCCCAGCATTTT
CDR3 protein: CASSPMDREAQPQHF

D gene: .
J gene: TRBJ2-4
V gene: TRBV10-3
clone size: .
CDR3 DNA: TGTGCCATCAGTGAGTCCGGGAGACGGAACATTCAGTACTTC
CDR3 protein: CAISESGRRNIQYF

D gene: .
J gene: TRBJ1-1
V gene: TRBV7-9
clone size: .
CDR3 DNA: TGTGCCAGCAGCTTAGCGGCGGCAGCGAACACTGAAGCTTTCTTT
CDR3 protein: CASSLAAAANTEAFF

D gene: .
J gene: TRBJ2-7
V gene: TRBV21-1
clone size: .
CDR3 DNA: TGTGCCAAACCAATCGGGGGCTCCTACGAGCAGTACTTC
CDR3 protein: CAKPIGGSYEQYF

D gene: .
J gene: TRBJ1-2
V gene: TRBV9
clone size: .
CDR3 DNA: TGTGCCAGCAGCGCGGAACCGGGAGGGGTATATGGCTACACCTTC
CDR3 protein: CASSAEPGGVYGYTF

D gene: TRBD2
J gene: TRBJ2-3
V gene: TRBV6-1
clone size: .
CDR3 DNA: TGTGCCAGCAGTGAAGCTAGCGGGGGGCCAGATACGCAGTATTTT
CDR3 protein: CASSEASGGPDTQYF

D gene: .
J gene: TRBJ2-2
V gene: TRBV28
clone size: .
CDR3 DNA: TGTGCCAGCAGCTTCTGGGGCAGCGCGAACACCGGGGAGCTGTTTTTT
CDR3 protein: CASSFWGSANTGELFF

D gene: .
J gene: TRBJ2-5
V gene: TRBV30
clone size: .
CDR3 DNA: TGTGCCTGGAGTGGTGGGAGGAAAGAGACCCAGTACTTC
CDR3 protein: CAWSGGRKETQYF

D gene: .
J gene: TRBJ2-1
V gene: TRBV7-8
clone size: .
CDR3 DNA: TGTGCCAGCAGCCCTCCGGGGGGCCAATACAATGAGCAGTTCTTC
CDR3 protein: CASSPPGGQYNEQFF

D gene: .
J gene: TRBJ2-3
V gene: TRBV20-1
clone size: .
CDR3 DNA: TGCAGTGCTAGCGCCGGAGATACGCAGTATTTT
CDR3 protein: CSASAGDTQYF

D gene: .
J gene: TRBJ1-5
V gene: TRBV5-6
clone size: .
CDR3 DNA: TGTGCCAGCAGCTTGGGGAGGGGTTGGGGCAATCAGCCCCAGCATTTT
CDR3 protein: CASSLGRGWGNQPQHF

D gene: .
J gene: TRBJ2-3
V gene: TRBV13
clone size: .
CDR3 DNA: TGTGCCAGCAGCCGGGGCGGGGGCGGTCCAGATACGCAGTATTTT
CDR3 protein: CASSRGGGGPDTQYF

D gene: .
J gene: TRBJ2-5
V gene: TRBV7-2
clone size: .
CDR3 DNA: TGTGCCAGCAGCTTGTCGGTAGCGTACCAAGAGACCCAGTACTTC
CDR3 protein: CASSLSVAYQETQYF

D gene: TRBD1
J gene: TRBJ2-3
V gene: TRBV4-1
clone size: .
CDR3 DNA: TGCGCCAGCAGCCAACCCCCCGGGACAGGCTCCGCTACGCAGTATTTT
CDR3 protein: CASSQPPGTGSATQYF

D gene: .
J gene: TRBJ1-2
V gene: TRBV7-2
clone size: .
CDR3 DNA: TGTGCCAGCAGCACGGGAGGACAGATGAGGCGGGGCTACACCTTC
CDR3 protein: CASSTGGQMRRGYTF

D gene: TRBD1
J gene: TRBJ1-2
V gene: TRBV30
clone size: .
CDR3 DNA: TGTGCCTGGAGTGAGATGGACAGGGTGGGGTACTACACCTTC
CDR3 protein: CAWSEMDRVGYYTF

D gene: .
J gene: TRBJ1-1
V gene: TRBV29-1
clone size: .
CDR3 DNA: TGCAGCGGGGATGACAGCATGAACACTGAAGCTTTCTTT
CDR3 protein: CSGDDSMNTEAFF

D gene: .
J gene: TRBJ2-5
V gene: TRBV30
clone size: once
CDR3 DNA: TGTGCCTGGAGTGTGGGGGGGGCGGGCGGGACCCAGTACTTC
CDR3 protein: CAWSVGGAGGTQYF

D gene: .
J gene: TRBJ2-3
V gene: TRBV11-2
clone size: .
CDR3 DNA: TGTGCCAGCAGCTGGGAGGCCACCACGCAGTATTTT
CDR3 protein: CASSWEATTQYF

D gene: .
J gene: TRBJ1-5
V gene: TRBV2
clone size: .
CDR3 DNA: TGTGCCAGCAGCCAGGGCAGAGCCAGCAATCAGCCCCAGCATTTT
CDR3 protein: CASSQGRASNQPQHF

D gene: .
J gene: TRBJ1-3
V gene: TRBV10-2
clone size: few
CDR3 DNA: TGCGCCAGCAGTGAGAGGTTCCGTTTTGGGGCCACCATATATTTT
CDR3 protein: CASSERFRFGATIYF

D gene: TRBD2
J gene: TRBJ2-7
V gene: TRBV7-9
clone size: once
CDR3 DNA: TGTGCCAGCAGCCATAGCGGGGGGGCCGACGAGCAGTACTTC
CDR3 protein: CASSHSGGADEQYF

D gene: .
J gene: TRBJ2-1
V gene: TRBV5-4
clone size: .
CDR3 DNA: TGTGCCAGCAGCTTGGACAGTTTCTCCTACAATGAGCAGTTCTTC
CDR3 protein: CASSLDSFSYNEQFF

D gene: .
J gene: TRBJ1-6
V gene: TRBV5-6
clone size: .
CDR3 DNA: TGTGCCAGCAGCGCGGGGACCGCGGCTTCGGGACCCCTCCACTTT
CDR3 protein: CASSAGTAASGPLHF

D gene: TRBD2
J gene: TRBJ2-7
V gene: TRBV14
clone size: .
CDR3 DNA: TGTGCCAGCAAGGGACTAGCGGGAGAGGAGCAGTACTTC
CDR3 protein: CASKGLAGEEQYF

D gene: .
J gene: TRBJ1-4
V gene: TRBV18
clone size: .
CDR3 DNA: TGTGCCAGCTCCCAGGGAACTAATGAAAAACTGTTTTTT
CDR3 protein: CASSQGTNEKLFF

D gene: .
J gene: TRBJ1-3
V gene: TRBV4-3
clone size: once
CDR3 DNA: TGCGCCAGCAGCCAAGAGTTAGGAAACACCATATATTTT
CDR3 protein: CASSQELGNTIYF

D gene: .
J gene: TRBJ1-2
V gene: TRBV5-6
clone size: .
CDR3 DNA: TGTGCCAGCTCTTTACCAAATCGGGGAGTCGGCTACACCTTC
CDR3 protein: CASSLPNRGVGYTF

D gene: TRBD1
J gene: TRBJ1-5
V gene: TRBV6-1
clone size: .
CDR3 DNA: TGTGCCAGCAGTGAATTCACAGGGGCAAGCAATCAGCCCCAGCATTTT
CDR3 protein: CASSEFTGASNQPQHF

D gene: TRBD1
J gene: TRBJ2-5
V gene: TRBV7-8
clone size: once
CDR3 DNA: TGTGCCAGCAGCCGCCATAGAAGATTGGGGACAGCTGAGACCCAGTACTTC
CDR3 protein: CASSRHRRLGTAETQYF

D gene: TRBD2
J gene: TRBJ2-2
V gene: TRBV7-3
clone size: .
CDR3 DNA: TGTGCCAGCAGCGCGGGGACTAGCGACACCGGGGAGCTGTTTTTT
CDR3 protein: CASSAGTSDTGELFF

D gene: .
J gene: TRBJ1-1
V gene: TRBV5-1
clone size: few
CDR3 DNA: TGCGCCAGCAGCTTGGGACAGGCCCTTGAAGCTTTCTTT
CDR3 protein: CASSLGQALEAFF

D gene: .
J gene: TRBJ2-5
V gene: TRBV7-2
clone size: .
CDR3 DNA: TGTGCCAGCAGCTCCGAGGTGGCGCGGGTGTGGGAGACCCAGTACTTC
CDR3 protein: CASSSEVARVWETQYF

D gene: .
J gene: TRBJ1-5
V gene: TRBV6-1
clone size: .
CDR3 DNA: TGTGCCAGCAGTGTAAGGGAGGACCCCTATAGCAATCAGCCCCAGCATTTT
CDR3 protein: CASSVREDPYSNQPQHF